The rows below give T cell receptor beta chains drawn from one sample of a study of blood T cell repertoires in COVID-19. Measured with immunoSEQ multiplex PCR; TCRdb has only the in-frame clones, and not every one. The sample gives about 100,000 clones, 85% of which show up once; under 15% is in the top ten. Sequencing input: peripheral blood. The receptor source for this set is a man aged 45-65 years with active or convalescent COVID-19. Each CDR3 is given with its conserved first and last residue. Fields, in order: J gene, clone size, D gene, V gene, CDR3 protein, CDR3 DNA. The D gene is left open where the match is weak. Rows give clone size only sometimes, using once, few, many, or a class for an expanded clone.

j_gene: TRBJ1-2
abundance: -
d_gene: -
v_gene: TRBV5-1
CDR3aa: CASSLGAAGYTF
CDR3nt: TGCGCCAGCAGCTTGGGGGCAGCTGGCTACACCTTC

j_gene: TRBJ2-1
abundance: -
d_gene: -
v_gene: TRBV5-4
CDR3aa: CASSGWTETHSYNEQFF
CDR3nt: TGTGCCAGCAGCGGCTGGACAGAAACCCACTCCTACAATGAGCAGTTCTTC

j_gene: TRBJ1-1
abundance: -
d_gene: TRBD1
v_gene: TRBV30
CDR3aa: CAYAGGAVTEAFF
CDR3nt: TGTGCCTATGCAGGGGGCGCGGTCACTGAAGCTTTCTTT

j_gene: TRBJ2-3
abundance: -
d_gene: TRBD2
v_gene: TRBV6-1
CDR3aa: CASSEIGTSRTDTQYF
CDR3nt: TGTGCCAGCAGTGAAATAGGGACTAGCAGAACAGATACGCAGTATTTT

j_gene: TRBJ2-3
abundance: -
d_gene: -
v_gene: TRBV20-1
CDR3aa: CSASRGESTDTQYF
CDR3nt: TGCAGTGCTAGTCGGGGAGAAAGCACAGATACGCAGTATTTT

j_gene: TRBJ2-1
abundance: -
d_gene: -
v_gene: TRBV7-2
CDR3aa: CASSPSRGYNEQFF
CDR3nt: TGTGCCAGCAGCCCCTCCCGCGGTTACAATGAGCAGTTCTTC

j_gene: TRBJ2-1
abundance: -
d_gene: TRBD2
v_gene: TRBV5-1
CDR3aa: CASVPGLAGVGEQFF
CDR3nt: TGCGCCAGCGTACCGGGACTAGCGGGAGTAGGGGAGCAGTTCTTC

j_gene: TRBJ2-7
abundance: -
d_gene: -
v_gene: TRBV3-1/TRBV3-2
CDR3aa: CASSQVSGVGYEQYF
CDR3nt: TGTGCCAGCAGCCAAGTATCGGGAGTTGGCTACGAGCAGTACTTC

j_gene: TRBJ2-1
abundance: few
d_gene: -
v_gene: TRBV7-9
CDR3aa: CASGAAIGNEQFF
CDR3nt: TGTGCCAGCGGGGCGGCCATCGGGAATGAGCAGTTCTTC

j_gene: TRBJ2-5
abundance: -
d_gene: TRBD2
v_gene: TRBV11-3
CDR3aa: CASSLDVSLAGKETQYF
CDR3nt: TGTGCCAGCAGCTTAGACGTAAGCCTAGCGGGTAAAGAGACCCAGTACTTC

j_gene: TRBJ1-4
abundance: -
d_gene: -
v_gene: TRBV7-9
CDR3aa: CASSLLRDNEKLFF
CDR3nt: TGTGCCAGCAGCTTATTGAGGGATAATGAAAAACTGTTTTTT

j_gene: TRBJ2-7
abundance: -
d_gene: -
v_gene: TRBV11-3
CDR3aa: CASSPRQDEQYF
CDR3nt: TGTGCCAGCAGCCCCCGACAGGACGAGCAGTACTTC

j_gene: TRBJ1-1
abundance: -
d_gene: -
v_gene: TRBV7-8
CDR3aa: CASSSQETTGTEAFF
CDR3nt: TGTGCCAGCAGCTCCCAAGAGACGACAGGTACTGAAGCTTTCTTT

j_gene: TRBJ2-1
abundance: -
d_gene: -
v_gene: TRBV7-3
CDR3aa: CASSADSYNEQFF
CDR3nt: TGTGCCAGCAGCGCTGACAGCTACAATGAGCAGTTCTTC

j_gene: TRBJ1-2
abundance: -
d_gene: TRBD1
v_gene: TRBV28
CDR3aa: CASRSGQPNYGYTF
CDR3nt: TGTGCCAGCAGGTCGGGACAGCCTAACTATGGCTACACCTTC

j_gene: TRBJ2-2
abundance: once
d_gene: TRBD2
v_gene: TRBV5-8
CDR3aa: CASKGRGRDTGELFF
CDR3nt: TGTGCCAGCAAGGGTCGCGGGAGAGACACCGGGGAGCTGTTTTTT

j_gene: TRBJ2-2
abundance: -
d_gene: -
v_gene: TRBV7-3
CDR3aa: CASSHGHDGELFF
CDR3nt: TGTGCCAGCAGCCACGGACACGACGGGGAGCTGTTTTTT

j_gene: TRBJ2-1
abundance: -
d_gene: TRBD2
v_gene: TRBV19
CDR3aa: CASSEGRDYLYNEQFF
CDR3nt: TGTGCCAGTAGTGAGGGCCGGGACTACCTTTACAATGAGCAGTTCTTC

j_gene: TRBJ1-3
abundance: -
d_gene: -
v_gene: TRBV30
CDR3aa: CAWDNQGGNTIYF
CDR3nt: TGTGCCTGGGACAACCAGGGAGGAAACACCATATATTTT

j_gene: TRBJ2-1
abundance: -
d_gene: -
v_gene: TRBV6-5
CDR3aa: CASSYGLPNEQFF
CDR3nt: TGTGCCAGCAGTTACGGGCTCCCCAATGAGCAGTTCTTC

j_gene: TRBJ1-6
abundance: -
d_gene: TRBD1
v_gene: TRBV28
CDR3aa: CASSLDRGSSPLHF
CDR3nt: TGTGCCAGCAGTCTAGACAGGGGTTCTTCACCCCTCCACTTT

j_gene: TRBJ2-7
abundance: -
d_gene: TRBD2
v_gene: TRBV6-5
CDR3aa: CASRGGSTYEQYF
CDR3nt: TGTGCCTCCCGGGGGGGATCGACCTACGAGCAGTACTTC

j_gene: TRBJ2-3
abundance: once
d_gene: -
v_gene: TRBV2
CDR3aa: CASPLGTGETDTQYF
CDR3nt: TGTGCCAGCCCCCTTGGAACGGGAGAGACAGATACGCAGTATTTT

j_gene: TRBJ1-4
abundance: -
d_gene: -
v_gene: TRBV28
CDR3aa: CASSPPGGFGNEKLFF
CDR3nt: TGTGCCAGCAGTCCCCCGGGGGGGTTCGGGAATGAAAAACTGTTTTTT

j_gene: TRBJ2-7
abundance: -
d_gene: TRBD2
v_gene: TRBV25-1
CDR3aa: CASNNDSGPHGQYF
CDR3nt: TGTGCCAGCAATAATGATAGCGGGCCCCACGGGCAGTACTTC

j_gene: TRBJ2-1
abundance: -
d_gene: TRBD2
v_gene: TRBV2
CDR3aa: CASSWTSGINEQFF
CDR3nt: TGTGCCAGCAGTTGGACTAGCGGGATAAATGAGCAGTTCTTC

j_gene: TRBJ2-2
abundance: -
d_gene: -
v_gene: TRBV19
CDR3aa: CASMGIMTAHWGAGELFF
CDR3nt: TGTGCCAGTATGGGAATAATGACGGCTCATTGGGGGGCCGGGGAGCTGTTTTTT

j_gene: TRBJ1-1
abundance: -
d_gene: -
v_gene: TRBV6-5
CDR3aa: CASSKEQGEENEAFF
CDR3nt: TGTGCCAGCAGCAAAGAGCAGGGTGAGGAAAATGAAGCTTTCTTT

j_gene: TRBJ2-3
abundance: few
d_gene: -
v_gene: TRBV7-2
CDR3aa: CASSLGEPDTQYF
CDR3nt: TGTGCCAGCAGCTTAGGGGAGCCAGATACGCAGTATTTT

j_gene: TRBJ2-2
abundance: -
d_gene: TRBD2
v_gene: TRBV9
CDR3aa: CASSVGPAGDTGELFF
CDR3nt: TGTGCCAGCAGCGTAGGCCCAGCGGGGGACACCGGGGAGCTGTTTTTT

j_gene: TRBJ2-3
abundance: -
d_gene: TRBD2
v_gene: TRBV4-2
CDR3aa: CASSQVLAASTDTQYF
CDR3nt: TGTGCCAGCAGCCAAGTCCTAGCGGCTAGCACAGATACGCAGTATTTT

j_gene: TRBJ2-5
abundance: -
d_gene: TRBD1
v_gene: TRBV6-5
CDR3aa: CASNPRTGGRQTQYF
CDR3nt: TGTGCCAGCAACCCTCGGACAGGGGGCAGGCAGACCCAGTACTTC

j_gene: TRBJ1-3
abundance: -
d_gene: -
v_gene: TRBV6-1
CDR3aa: CASSEDNSGNTIYF
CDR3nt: TGTGCCAGCAGTGAAGACAACTCTGGAAACACCATATATTTT

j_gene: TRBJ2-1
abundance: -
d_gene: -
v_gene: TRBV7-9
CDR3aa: CASSFGPGALYHEQFF
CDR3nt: TGTGCCAGCAGCTTTGGGCCGGGAGCACTCTACCATGAGCAGTTCTTC

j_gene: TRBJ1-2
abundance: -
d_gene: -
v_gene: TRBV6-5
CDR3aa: CASSYSAKGLGYTF
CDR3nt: TGTGCCAGCAGTTACTCTGCTAAGGGGTTAGGCTACACCTTC

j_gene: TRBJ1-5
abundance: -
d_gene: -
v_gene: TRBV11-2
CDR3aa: CASSLGRSQPQHF
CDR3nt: TGTGCCAGCAGCTTAGGGAGGAGTCAGCCCCAGCATTTT

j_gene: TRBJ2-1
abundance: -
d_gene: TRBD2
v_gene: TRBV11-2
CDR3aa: CASSLGREGHSYNEQFF
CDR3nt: TGTGCCAGCAGCTTAGGAAGGGAGGGCCACTCCTACAATGAGCAGTTCTTC

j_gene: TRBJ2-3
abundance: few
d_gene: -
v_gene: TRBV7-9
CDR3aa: CASSPQGGDWSTDTQYF
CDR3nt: TGTGCCAGCAGCCCCCAAGGCGGGGACTGGAGCACAGATACGCAGTATTTT

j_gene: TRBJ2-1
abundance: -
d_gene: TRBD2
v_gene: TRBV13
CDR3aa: CASSLGTSGNNEQFF
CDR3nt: TGTGCCAGCAGCTTAGGGACTAGCGGAAACAATGAGCAGTTCTTC

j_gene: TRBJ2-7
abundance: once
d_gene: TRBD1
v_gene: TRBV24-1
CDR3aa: CATGPGTGTYEQYF
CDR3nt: TGTGCCACCGGGCCCGGGACAGGGACCTACGAGCAGTACTTC

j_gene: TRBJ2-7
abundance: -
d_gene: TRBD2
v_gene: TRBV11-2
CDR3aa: CASTPTGTRAYEQYF
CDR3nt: TGTGCCAGCACCCCCACCGGGACTAGGGCTTACGAGCAGTACTTC

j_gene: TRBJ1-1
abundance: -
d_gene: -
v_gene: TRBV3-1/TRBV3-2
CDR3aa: CASSQGEGRKAFF
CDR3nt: TGTGCCAGCAGCCAAGGGGAGGGTCGTAAAGCTTTCTTT

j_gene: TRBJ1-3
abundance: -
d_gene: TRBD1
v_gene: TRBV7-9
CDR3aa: CAIQTGARSGNTIYF
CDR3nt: TGTGCCATCCAGACAGGGGCCCGCTCTGGAAACACCATATATTTT

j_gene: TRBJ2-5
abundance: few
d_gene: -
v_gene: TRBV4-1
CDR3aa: CASSFRGGGGETQYF
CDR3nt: TGCGCCAGCAGCTTTCGGGGAGGGGGAGGAGAGACCCAGTACTTC

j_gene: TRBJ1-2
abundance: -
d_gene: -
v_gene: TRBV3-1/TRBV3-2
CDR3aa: CASSQVGGSSGYTF
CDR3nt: TGTGCCAGCAGCCAAGTGGGGGGGAGCAGTGGCTACACCTTC

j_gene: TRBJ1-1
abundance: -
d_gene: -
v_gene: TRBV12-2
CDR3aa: CASRLGVGTGEAFF
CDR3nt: TGTGCAAGTCGCTTAGGGGTGGGCACAGGGGAAGCTTTCTTT

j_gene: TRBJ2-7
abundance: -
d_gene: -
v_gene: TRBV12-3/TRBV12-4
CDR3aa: CASSFGREQYF
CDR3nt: TGTGCCAGCAGTTTTGGGCGCGAGCAGTACTTC

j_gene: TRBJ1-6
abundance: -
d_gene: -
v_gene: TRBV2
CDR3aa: CASKTGTSNSPLHF
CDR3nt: TGTGCCAGCAAGACGGGGACATCCAATTCACCCCTCCACTTT

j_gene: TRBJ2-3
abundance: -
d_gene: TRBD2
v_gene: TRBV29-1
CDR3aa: CSVGTSGTDTQYF
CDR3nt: TGCAGCGTGGGGACTAGCGGCACAGATACGCAGTATTTT